This T cell receptor (beta chain) is drawn from a study of T cell responses to AZD1222 COVID-19 vaccine. Study-wide context: Pooling of second doses given at about 4 or about 12 weeks was done.

About this clone itself: No antigen is known for it.

The data were produced by immunoSEQ multiplex PCR, yet TCRdb's version contains in-frame clones alone and is incomplete. Here the sample spans 150,000 to 200,000 clones, roughly 93% being singletons. Study-wide results and caveats: In all cases, repertoires were sampled only after the peak T cell response. Spike-spanning, vaccine-associated CD4 TCRs were dominant at 160-218 and 743-854. In a largely white British group with more females than males, clonal diversity was possibly underestimated.

The sequencing used peripheral blood, collected on day 0 of AZD1222 vaccination. The clonotype comes from an adult in good health.

DNA for the CDR3: TGTGCCAGCAGCCAAGATCATCAGTCGGGCTCTGAAGCTTTCTTT. Residues: CASSQDHQSGSEAFF. The rearrangement joins TRBV4-2 to TRBJ1-1; no firm D call. Trimming stripped 0 bases from V and 6 bases from J, with 14 bases between. The CDR3 has 15 residues. The V gene's germline CDR1 is LGHNA and CDR2 YNFKEQ.